Sequencing of this TCR beta chain was carried out in a study of blood T cell repertoires in COVID-19. Assay used: immunoSEQ multiplex PCR; TCRdb lists only in-frame clones, some missing. The sample yields about 160,000 clones, around four fifths seen once. With 0 bases clipped from V and 5 bases from J, the junction kept 18 bases outside the gene matches. Per the germline V gene, CDR1 is LNHDA and CDR2 is SQIVND (reference sequence). This CDR3 region has 20 residues. Sequencing was performed on peripheral blood. This receptor was taken from a man aged 35-49 years who had recovered from COVID-19. The V gene is TRBV19, the J gene TRBJ2-1; 8 bases align to TRBD1. CDR3 nucleotide sequence: TGTGCCAGTAGTATAGATCTGGCCCAGGGGGCGCGTTTGGGGAACAATGAGCAGTTCTTC. It encodes CASSIDLAQGARLGNNEQFF.